This T cell receptor (beta chain) stems from a study of blood T cells in healthy people across ages. Study-level findings and limits: Underestimates were what the diversity estimates from one million T cells were considered to be.

A sample-barcoded 5' primer and a J-beta primer mix were used in a second PCR of roughly 6 to 11 cycles. TCRdb re-analysed the 5' RACE reads in MiXCR, keeping a single row per CDR3 protein. The repertoire holds some 850,000 distinct CDR3 sequences, around 24% seen once, with around 3% in the top ten. This CDR3 comprises 15 residues. Trimming took 2 bases from V and 6 from J, leaving 15 bases between them. Germline CDR1 MNHEY, CDR2 SVGAGI. The table lists this clonotype with a few counts. Antigen unknown. The data were also submitted as part of a second study, on T cells of mothers and their children.

The V call is TRBV6-5, the J call TRBJ2-3; no clear D gene. What was sequenced was blood. The sequence was obtained from a boy aged 5-17 years in good health. Written as DNA, the CDR3 is TGTGCCAGCAGTTACGTAGCCGCCTCTGGCGATACGCAGTATTTT. Amino acids: CASSYVAASGDTQYF.